This T cell receptor beta chain was found in a study of T-cell memory formation after mild COVID-19. Broader study findings: Largely, contracting CD4+ clones fell within CM and EM, and contracting CD8+ clones within EMRA. Cross-reactive memory apparently joined, as some responding clones appeared in pre-infection memory.

With constant-segment primers, 5'RACE yielded cDNA libraries of TCR alpha and TCR beta that carried sample barcodes and UMIs. Via MiXCR, TCRdb re-called the 5' RACE reads, giving one row per CDR3 protein. The profile shows a few hundred thousand distinct CDR3 sequences, roughly 20% of them singletons. This clonotype was counted between two and nine times. What it recognizes is unknown. Trimming left V 0 bases short and J 7 bases short, with 16 bases between. The V gene's germline CDR1 is SGDLS and CDR2 YYNGEE. This CDR3 contains 16 residues. Material for sequencing was PBMCs or a T cell subset sorted from them (not recorded which). The sequence came from a man aged 18-30 years who had mild COVID-19 (a few samples of this study predate the infection). Cell type and time point are not known. The V and J genes are TRBV9 and TRBJ1-4; no reliable D call. The CDR3 here is CASSVGAWQEGEKLFF. CDR3 DNA: TGTGCCAGCAGCGTAGGAGCGTGGCAGGAGGGTGAAAAACTGTTTTTT.